This T cell receptor (beta chain) was captured by sequencing in a study of cytomegalovirus exposure and HLA in healthy donors. General study results and limits: The investigators catalogued 150 to 200 TCR beta chains as cytomegalovirus-associated. In a later analysis, TCR beta V- and J-gene trimming showed a link to a missense DCLRE1C variant. Later analysis suggested links between common viral pathogens and several top significant clusters.

At sampling all donors were nominally healthy, likely with unrecorded immune exposures. For this clone: The antigen remains unidentified.

This PCR relied on a set of 60 Vbeta primers and 13 Jbeta primers. This table comes from immunoSEQ multiplex PCR, and its TCRdb copy is limited to in-frame clones, with some not included. This table holds around 130,000 clones, 74% found once. The sequenced sample consisted of PBMCs. The receptor comes from a woman aged 45-59 years in good health and CMV-seropositive.

The CDR3 nucleotides are TGTGCCAGCTCACCACCGTCCGGGACAACTAATGAAAAACTGTTTTTT. Protein: CASSPPSGTTNEKLFF. This rearrangement joins TRBV18 to TRBJ1-4; the D is unclear. The CDR3 extends over 16 amino acids. Looked up from germline, CDR1 is KGHSH and CDR2 is LQKENI. V was cut by 0 bases and J by 0 bases, with 8 bases left in between.